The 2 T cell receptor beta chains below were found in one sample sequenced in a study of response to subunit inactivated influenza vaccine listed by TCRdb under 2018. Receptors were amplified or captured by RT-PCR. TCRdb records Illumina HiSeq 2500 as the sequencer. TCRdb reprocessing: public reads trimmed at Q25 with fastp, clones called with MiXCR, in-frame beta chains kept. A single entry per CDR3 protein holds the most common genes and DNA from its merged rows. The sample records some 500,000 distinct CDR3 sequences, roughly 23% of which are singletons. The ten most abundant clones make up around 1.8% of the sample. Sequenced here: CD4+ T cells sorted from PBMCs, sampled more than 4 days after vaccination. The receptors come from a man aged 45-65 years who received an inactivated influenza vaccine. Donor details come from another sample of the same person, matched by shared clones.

CDR3 in amino acids: CATSDAGTGGKETQYF. In nucleotides, the CDR3 is TGTGCCACCAGTGATGCCGGGACAGGGGGAAAAGAGACCCAGTACTTC. The chain combines TRBV24-1 with TRBJ2-5; 11 nucleotides line up with TRBD1. Germline V gives CDR1 KGHDR, CDR2 SFDVKD. The length of the CDR3 is 16 residues. The J segment lost 3 bases and the V segment lost 3 bases, leaving 5 bases of the junction unmatched.

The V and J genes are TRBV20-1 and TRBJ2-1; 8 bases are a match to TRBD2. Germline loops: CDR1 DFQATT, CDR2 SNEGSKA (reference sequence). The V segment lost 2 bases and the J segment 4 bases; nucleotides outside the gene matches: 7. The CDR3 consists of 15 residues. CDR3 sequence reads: CSARSGSGAYNEQFF. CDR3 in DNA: TGCAGTGCTAGAAGCGGGAGTGGCGCATACAATGAGCAGTTCTTC.